This T cell receptor (beta chain) was profiled in a study of T cell repertoires and HLA-DP antigens (dated by TCRdb to 2016 to 2019). Some background on the complete study: Using HeLa cells transduced to present allogeneic HLA-DP, the study set up an in vitro model of CD4+ T cell alloreactivity. One alloantigen differed from self by one peptide-binding groove amino acid, whereas the other differed by ten, modelling structurally similar versus dissimilar alloantigens. Of the three donors, two were male and one was female, and their ages ranged from the 18-to-29 age band up to the 60-to-69 age band. The average DNA input was around 0.2 ug for sorted CD137+CD4+ samples versus approximately 1,300 ng for pre-culture CD4+ samples. The research as a whole found: Limitations were identified as the inclusion of only a few donors, the use of a non-physiological HeLa antigen-presenting system, and the use of total CD4+ responder cells. Sorted CD137+ cells showed similar clonality against both alloantigens (about 0.39), much higher than the clonality of pre-culture samples (approximately 0.038). Average cumulative frequency of clones undetected before culture was less than 40% against one allele and 50% to 55% against the other. Naive and memory CD4+ repertoires were not analysed separately.

Magnetic bead negative selection was used to isolate untouched CD4+ T cells from Ficoll-separated PBMC, with an average purity of around 98%. Untouched CD4+ T cells were isolated with magnetic beads from Ficoll-separated PBMC, and a purity of about 97.7% was reached with negligible CD8+ contamination. Peripheral blood mononuclear cells came from the buffy coats of a few healthy blood donors. Each of the three donors was CMV seronegative. Genomic DNA was extracted with the DNeasy Blood & Tissue Kit. TCRB sequencing was performed on genomic DNA from sorted CD137+CD4+ cells and pre-culture CD4+ baseline samples from each subject. The CDR3 sequence holds 14 residues, the cysteine and phenylalanine included. The retained sequence is limited to the CDR3, 42 bases, with the frame set at the first base. V is shortened by 1 base, J by 4 bases, and the region joining them spans 8 bases. CDR1 SEHNR and CDR2 FQNEAQ were looked up in the germline V gene (reference sequence).

Turning to this clone: There is no known antigen for this receptor. The record has no base qualities; no much larger clone is one base away. This sample also contains other DNA sequences that code for the same CDR3.

TCRB CDR3 regions were amplified with the immunoSEQ multiplex PCR using forward primers for 54 TRBV segments and reverse primers for 13 TRBJ segments. For pre-culture CD4+ samples, sequencing was done at deep resolution with a target of about 200,000 T cell genomes. Amplicons were sequenced on an Illumina HiSeq System, producing 87 bp reads covering the CDR3. In the paper's pipeline: PCR and sequencing errors in the reads were corrected, and alignment to IMGT reference sequences was used to define CDR3 regions. Synthetic template pools were used to estimate template counts and unique rearrangement counts. Clonality was computed as 1 minus Pielou's evenness. Richness was estimated with the Daley-Smith estimator. Morisita's index served as the measure of repertoire overlap. Clones present in cultured samples but not detected in the pre-culture repertoire of the same donor were defined as low-abundance clones. TCRdb mirrors the immuneACCESS table, restricted to in-frame sequences. Some clones are absent from its copies; in checked studies, under half trace to an unresolved V gene, and the reason for the others is unknown. V and J calls and clone size are those listed in that table; D and trimming were worked out from the DNA. Across this sample there are roughly 110,000 clones, with 80% to 95% seen only once. The leading ten clones occupy around 0.25% of the sample.

The chain is assembled from TRBV7-9 and TRBJ1-5; TRBD1 might be the D gene, on 5 matching bases. The sequence derives from a woman under 30 in good health and CMV-seronegative. The source material was CD4+ T cells from PBMCs. The CDR3: CASSLGQGNQPQHF. The DNA sequence is TGTGCCAGCAGCTTAGGGCAGGGAAATCAGCCCCAGCATTTT.